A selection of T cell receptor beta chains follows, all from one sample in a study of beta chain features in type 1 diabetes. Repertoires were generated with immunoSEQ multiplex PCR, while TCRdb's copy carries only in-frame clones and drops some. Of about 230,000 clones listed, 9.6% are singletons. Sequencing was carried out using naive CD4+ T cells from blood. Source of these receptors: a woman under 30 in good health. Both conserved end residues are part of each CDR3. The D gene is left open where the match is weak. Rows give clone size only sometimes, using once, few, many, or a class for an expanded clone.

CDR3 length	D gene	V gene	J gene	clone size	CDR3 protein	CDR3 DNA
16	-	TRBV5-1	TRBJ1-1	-	CASSPSLGTSNTEAFF	TGCGCCAGCAGCCCCTCCCTCGGGACATCGAACACTGAAGCTTTCTTT
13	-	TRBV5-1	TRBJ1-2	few	CASSLMSDYGYTF	TGCGCCAGCAGCTTGATGTCAGACTATGGCTACACCTTC
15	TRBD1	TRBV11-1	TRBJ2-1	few	CASSLRTGSYNEQFF	TGTGCCAGCAGCTTAAGGACAGGGTCCTACAATGAGCAGTTCTTC
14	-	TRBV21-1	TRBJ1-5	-	CASITRDGSQPQHF	TGTGCCAGCATCACGAGGGATGGAAGCCAGCCCCAGCATTTT
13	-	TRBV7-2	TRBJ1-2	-	CASSPDKNYGYTF	TGTGCCAGCAGCCCCGACAAGAACTATGGCTACACCTTC
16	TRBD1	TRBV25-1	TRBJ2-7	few	CASSVLGTGLAYEQYF	TGTGCCAGCAGTGTCCTCGGGACAGGGTTAGCCTACGAGCAGTACTTC
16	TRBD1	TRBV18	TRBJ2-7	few	CASSPLRGQGYYEQYF	TGTGCCAGCTCACCACTCCGAGGACAGGGGTACTACGAGCAGTACTTC
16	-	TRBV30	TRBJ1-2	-	CAWSDRFVLRNYGYTF	TGTGCCTGGAGTGACCGTTTTGTACTACGTAACTATGGCTACACCTTC
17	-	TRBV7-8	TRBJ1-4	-	CASSLPSMVGVDEKLFF	TGTGCCAGCAGCTTACCCTCTATGGTAGGGGTGGATGAAAAACTGTTTTTT
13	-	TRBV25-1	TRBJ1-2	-	CASSERGGYGYTF	TGTGCCAGCAGTGAAAGGGGGGGCTATGGCTACACCTTC
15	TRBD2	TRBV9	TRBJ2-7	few	CASSEGLAGAYEQYF	TGTGCCAGCAGCGAGGGACTAGCGGGGGCCTACGAGCAGTACTTC
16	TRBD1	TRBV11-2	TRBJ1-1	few	CASSLVTGGLGTEAFF	TGTGCCAGCAGCTTAGTAACAGGGGGCCTAGGCACTGAAGCTTTCTTT
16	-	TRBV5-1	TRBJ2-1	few	CASSITSGGGGIEQFF	TGCGCCAGCAGCATCACTAGCGGTGGAGGGGGCATTGAGCAGTTCTTC
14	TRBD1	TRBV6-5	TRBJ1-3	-	CASSYSDRGDTIYF	TGTGCCAGCAGTTATTCCGACAGGGGGGACACCATATATTTT
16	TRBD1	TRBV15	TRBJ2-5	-	CATSRRTGNIQETQYF	TGTGCCACCAGCCGACGGACAGGGAATATCCAAGAGACCCAGTACTTC
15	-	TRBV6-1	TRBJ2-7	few	CASSGRGDRAVEQYF	TGTGCCAGCAGCGGGAGGGGGGACAGGGCCGTCGAGCAGTACTTC
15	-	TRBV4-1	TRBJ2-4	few	CASSQGPFPGDIQYF	TGCGCCAGCAGCCAAGGGCCTTTCCCCGGGGACATTCAGTACTTC
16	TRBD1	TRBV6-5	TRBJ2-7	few	CASSYGSGTGIYEQYF	TGTGCCAGCAGTTACGGCTCCGGGACAGGCATCTACGAGCAGTACTTC
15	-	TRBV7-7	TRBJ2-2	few	CASSLAVGAPGELFF	TGTGCTAGCAGCTTAGCTGTGGGGGCCCCCGGGGAGCTGTTTTTT
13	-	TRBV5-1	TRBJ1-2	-	CASSSEGGEGYTF	TGCGCCAGCAGCTCGGAGGGAGGAGAGGGCTACACCTTC
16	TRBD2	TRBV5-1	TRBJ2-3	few	CASSLGAGVVTDTQYF	TGCGCCAGCAGCCTCGGAGCGGGAGTGGTAACAGATACGCAGTATTTT
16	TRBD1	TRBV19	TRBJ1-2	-	CASSTRDRGLVYGYTF	TGTGCCAGTAGTACCCGGGACAGGGGGCTCGTCTATGGCTACACCTTC
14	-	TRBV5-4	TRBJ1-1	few	CASSQGTSNTEAFF	TGTGCCAGCAGCCAGGGGACATCGAACACTGAAGCTTTCTTT
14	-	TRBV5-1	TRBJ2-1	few	CASSLGLAANEQFF	TGCGCCAGCAGCTTGGGTCTAGCTGCCAATGAGCAGTTCTTC
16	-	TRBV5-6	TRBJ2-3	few	CASSLVRGLNTDTQYF	TGTGCCAGCAGCTTGGTAAGGGGGTTGAACACAGATACGCAGTATTTT
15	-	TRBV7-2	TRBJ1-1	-	CASSLGPHPSTEAFF	TGTGCCAGCAGCTTAGGGCCCCACCCCAGCACTGAAGCTTTCTTT
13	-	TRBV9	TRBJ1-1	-	CASSTSPDTEAFF	TGTGCCAGCAGCACGTCACCGGACACTGAAGCTTTCTTT
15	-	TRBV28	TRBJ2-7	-	CASTTLAGTAHEQYF	TGTGCCAGCACCACCCTGGCGGGGACAGCCCATGAGCAGTACTTC
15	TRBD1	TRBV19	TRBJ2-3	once	CASLDRGGVTDTQYF	TGTGCCAGTCTTGACAGGGGGGGGGTCACAGATACGCAGTATTTT
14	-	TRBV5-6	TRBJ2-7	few	CASSPATGSYEQYF	TGTGCCAGCAGCCCAGCGACAGGTTCCTACGAGCAGTACTTC
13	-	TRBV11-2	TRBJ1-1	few	CASSLGYRVEAFF	TGTGCCAGCAGCTTAGGCTACAGGGTTGAAGCTTTCTTT
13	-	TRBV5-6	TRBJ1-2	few	CASSLPQFYGYTF	TGTGCCAGCAGCTTGCCCCAATTCTATGGCTACACCTTC
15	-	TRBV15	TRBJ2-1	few	CATSRGGLSYNEQFF	TGTGCCACCAGCAGAGGGGGACTCTCCTACAATGAGCAGTTCTTC
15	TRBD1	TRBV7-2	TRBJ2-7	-	CASSFSPGQGYEQYF	TGTGCCAGCAGCTTTTCACCGGGACAGGGTTACGAGCAGTACTTC
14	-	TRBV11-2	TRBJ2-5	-	CASSSWHTKETQYF	TGTGCCAGCAGCTCGTGGCACACTAAAGAGACCCAGTACTTC
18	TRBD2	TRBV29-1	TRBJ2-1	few	CSVDGFLPGLAGTGEQFF	TGCAGCGTTGACGGATTTCTACCGGGACTAGCAGGGACGGGTGAGCAGTTCTTC
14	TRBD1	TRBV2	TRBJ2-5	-	CASVGTGIQETQYF	TGTGCCAGTGTTGGGACAGGGATACAAGAGACCCAGTACTTC
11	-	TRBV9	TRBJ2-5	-	CASSPQETQYF	TGTGCCAGCAGCCCACAAGAGACCCAGTACTTC
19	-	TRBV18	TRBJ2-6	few	CASSSGRGRASSGANVLTF	TGTGCCAGCTCATCAGGAAGGGGCAGGGCAAGCTCTGGGGCCAACGTCCTGACTTTC
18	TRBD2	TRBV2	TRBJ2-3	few	CASDSGRRRGTPTDTQYF	TGTGCCAGCGATAGCGGGAGGCGCAGAGGGACCCCCACAGATACGCAGTATTTT
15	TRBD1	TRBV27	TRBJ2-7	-	CASRPRTGAYYEQYF	TGTGCCAGCAGACCCCGGACAGGGGCTTACTACGAGCAGTACTTC
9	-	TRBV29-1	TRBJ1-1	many	CSVEQGAFF	TGCAGCGTTGAACAGGGGGCTTTCTTT
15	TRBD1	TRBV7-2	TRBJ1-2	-	CASSRGTGVSYGYTF	TGTGCCAGCAGTCGGGGGACAGGGGTTAGCTATGGCTACACCTTC
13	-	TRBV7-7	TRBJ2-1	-	CASSSDSLGEQFF	TGTGCTAGCAGCTCCGACAGTCTTGGTGAGCAGTTCTTC
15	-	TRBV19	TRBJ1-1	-	CASTRGASMNTEAFF	TGTGCCAGTACCCGGGGAGCCAGCATGAACACTGAAGCTTTCTTT
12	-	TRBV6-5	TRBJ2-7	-	CASSYSQGRKYF	TGTGCCAGCAGTTACTCCCAGGGGCGAAAGTACTTC
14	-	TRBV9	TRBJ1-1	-	CASSLGQVNTEAFF	TGTGCCAGCAGCTTGGGGCAGGTGAACACTGAAGCTTTCTTT
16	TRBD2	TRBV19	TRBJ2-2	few	CASSPWGAGRTGELFF	TGTGCCAGTAGTCCTTGGGGAGCGGGAAGGACCGGGGAGCTGTTTTTT
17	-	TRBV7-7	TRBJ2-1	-	CASSLGPTGSPDNEQFF	TGTGCTAGCAGCTTAGGCCCCACAGGGTCCCCCGACAATGAGCAGTTCTTC
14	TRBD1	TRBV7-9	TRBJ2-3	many	CASSPDRGADTQYF	TGTGCCAGCAGCCCTGACAGGGGCGCAGATACGCAGTATTTT
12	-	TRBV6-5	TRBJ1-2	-	CASSWTVPGYTF	TGTGCCAGCAGTTGGACAGTCCCCGGCTACACCTTC
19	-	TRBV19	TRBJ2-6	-	CASSTRLQTVSSGANVLTF	TGTGCCAGTAGTACCCGACTCCAGACAGTTAGTTCTGGGGCCAACGTCCTGACTTTC
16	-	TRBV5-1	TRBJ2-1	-	CASCRGGNEASDEQFF	TGCGCCAGCTGTAGGGGGGGAAATGAAGCCAGCGATGAGCAGTTCTTC
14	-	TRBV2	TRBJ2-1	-	CAISSLAGSNEQFF	TGTGCCATATCAAGCTTAGCAGGGTCCAATGAGCAGTTCTTC
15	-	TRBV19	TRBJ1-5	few	CASSIEQGRDQPQHF	TGTGCCAGTAGTATAGAACAGGGAAGGGATCAGCCCCAGCATTTT
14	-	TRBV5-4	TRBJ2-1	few	CASSSLLAHNEQFF	TGTGCCAGCAGCTCGCTACTAGCCCACAATGAGCAGTTCTTC
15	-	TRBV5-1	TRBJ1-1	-	CASSLVAEGDTEAFF	TGCGCCAGCAGCTTAGTCGCGGAAGGCGACACTGAAGCTTTCTTT
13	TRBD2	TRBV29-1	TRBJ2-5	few	CSVEMAGVETQYF	TGCAGCGTTGAAATGGCGGGAGTAGAGACCCAGTACTTC